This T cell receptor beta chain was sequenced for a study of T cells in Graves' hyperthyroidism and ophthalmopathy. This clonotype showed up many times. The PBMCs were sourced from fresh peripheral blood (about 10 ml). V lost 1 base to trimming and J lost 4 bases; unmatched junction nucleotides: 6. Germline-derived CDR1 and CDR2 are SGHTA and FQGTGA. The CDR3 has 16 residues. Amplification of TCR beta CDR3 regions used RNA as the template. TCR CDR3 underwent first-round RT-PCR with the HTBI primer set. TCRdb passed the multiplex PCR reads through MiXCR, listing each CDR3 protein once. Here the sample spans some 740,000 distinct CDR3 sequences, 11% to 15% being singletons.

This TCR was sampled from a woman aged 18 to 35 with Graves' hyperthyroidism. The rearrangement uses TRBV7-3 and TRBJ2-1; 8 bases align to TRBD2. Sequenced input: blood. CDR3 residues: CASSLISIAGYNEQFF. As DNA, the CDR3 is TGTGCCAGCAGCTTAATATCGATAGCGGGATACAATGAGCAGTTCTTC.